The 8 T cell receptor beta chains listed next were all sequenced from one sample in a study of glioma-infiltrating T cells. The iRepertoire nested amplicon-rescue multiplex PCR amplified TCR alpha and beta CDR3s from RNA. TCRdb reanalysed the multiplex PCR reads using MiXCR and keeps one entry per CDR3 protein. This sample carries about 99,000 distinct CDR3 sequences, 25% to 35% of them seen once, and the ten largest clones take around 40%. The sample was glioma tissue, nonneoplastic brain tissue, or PBMCs (not recorded which). These receptor sequences come from a human donor with low-grade glioma or glioblastoma, undergoing nonglioma brain surgery, or in good health (not recorded which).

This clonotype was observed a handful of times. The chain carries TRBV19 and TRBJ1-6, with D uncertain. This CDR3 has 14 residues. CDR1 LNHDA and CDR2 SQIVND come from the germline V gene (reference sequence). V was trimmed by 4 bases and J by 7 bases, leaving 11 bases between them. The CDR3 DNA reads as TGTGCCAGTAGTACGGACCCATGGAATTCACCCCTCCACTTT. The encoded protein is CASSTDPWNSPLHF.

This clonotype was counted ten times or more. The chain has TRBV29-1 and TRBJ1-2; D is uncertain. Germline loops: CDR1 SQVTM, CDR2 ANQGSEA. The CDR3 runs 13 residues. Between the trimmed V and J ends, which lost 4 bases and 3 bases, there was a span of 12 bases. This chain's CDR3 is CSVVVGKDYGYTF. The CDR3 DNA is TGCAGCGTTGTCGTCGGTAAGGACTATGGCTACACCTTC.

The sample holds many counts of this clonotype. CDR3: CASSKTDTDTQYF. CDR3 in DNA: TGTGCCAGCAGCAAGACAGACACAGATACGCAGTATTTT. The chain combines TRBV7-9 with TRBJ2-3; tentatively, D is TRBD1 (5 bases). Germline V gene sequence: CDR1 SEHNR, CDR2 FQNEAQ (reference sequence). The CDR3 sequence is 13 residues long. Trimming removed 5 bases at V and 2 bases at J, with 8 bases between.

Details on this clonotype: This may come from a read error, since a much larger clone is one base off. V usage is TRBV4-3 and J usage is TRBJ2-1, with D tentatively TRBD1 or TRBD2 (6 bases each). The CDR3 loop spans 14 amino acids. In germline, CDR1 is LGHNA, CDR2 YSLEER. Here the CDR3 reads CASSQDREPGEQLF. The DNA of the CDR3 is TGCGCCAGCAGCCAAGATCGGGAGCCAGGGGAGCAGCTCTTC.

This clonotype has ten or more counts. The rearrangement joins TRBV6-1 to TRBJ1-2; the match to TRBD1 covers 7 bases. V was pared by 5 bases and J by 3 bases, with 6 bases of the junction left unmatched. The CDR3 covers 14 residues. The V gene's germline CDR1 is MNHNS and CDR2 SASEGT. The CDR3, as DNA: TGTGCCAGCAGTTCTCGAACAGGGGACTATGGCTACACCTTC. The encoded protein is CASSSRTGDYGYTF.

The CDR3 DNA follows: TGTGCCAGCAGCGGGGTAGGGTGGGGAGAGACCCAGTACTTC. This gives the protein CASSGVGWGETQYF. The chain is built from TRBV5-4 and TRBJ2-5, with unresolved D. In germline, CDR1 is SGHNT, CDR2 YYREEE (reference sequence). CDR3 length: 14 amino acids. Trimming took off 4 bases at V and 4 bases at J, with 14 bases between the two ends. Full variable domain (missing parts from reference TRBV5-4 and TRBJ2-5): ETGVTQSPTHLIKTRGQQVTLRCSSQSGHNTVSWYQQALGQGPQFIFQYYREEENGRGNFPPRFSGLQFPNYSSELNVNALELDDSALYLCASSGVGWGETQYFGPGTRLLVL.

At least ten counts were recorded for this clonotype. The CDR3 coding sequence is TGTGCCAGTAGGTCCCCCACAGGAATCAATCAGCCCCAGCATTTT. It codes for CASRSPTGINQPQHF. The rearrangement joins TRBV19 to TRBJ1-5; possibly TRBD1 for D (5 bases). Germline values: CDR1 LNHDA, CDR2 SQIVND (reference sequence). Trimming stripped 6 bases from V and 3 bases from J, with 15 bases between. This CDR3 comprises 15 residues.

In regard to this clonotype: A much larger clone lies a single base off, so this may be a read error. The chain employs TRBV20-1 and TRBJ2-1; 8 bases align to TRBD2. Trimming at V came to 3 bases and at J to 7 bases, leaving 8 bases not matched to a gene. This CDR3 is 14 amino acids long. Germline V lookup: CDR1 DFQATT, CDR2 SNEGSKA (reference sequence). CDR3 bases: TGCAGTGCTAGCCGGGGGGGGCCGGAGAATGAGCAGTTCTTC. Translated: CSASRGGPENEQFF.